This T cell receptor beta chain comes out of a study of T cells in Graves' hyperthyroidism and ophthalmopathy. Study-wide context: Peripheral blood draws took place at initial diagnosis, ahead of any treatment. Whole-study results and caveats: Blood held most thyroid clonotypes expanded above 0.001 frequency.

CDR1 and CDR2 from the germline V gene are MNHEY and SMNVEV (reference sequence). This CDR3 contains 15 residues. On this clonotype itself: Its target is unknown. This sequence may be a read error, since a much larger clone differs from it by one base.

RNA transcripts served as the template for amplifying TCR beta CDR3 regions. The HTBI primer set was used in a first-round RT-PCR of the TCR CDR3. Via MiXCR, TCRdb re-called the multiplex PCR reads, giving one row per CDR3 protein. Of about 380,000 distinct CDR3 sequences in the sample, more than 11% were seen once. Patients were excluded for uncontrolled infection, other autoimmune disease, pregnancy or lactation. The PBMCs studied were ones that came from roughly 11 ml fresh peripheral blood. The V gene is TRBV27, the J gene TRBJ2-2, with D perhaps matching TRBD2 (6 bases). This clonotype was sampled from a woman aged 60-75 years with Graves' hyperthyroidism. Sequencing was carried out using blood. The chain's CDR3 is CVSSLLADHTGELFF. In nucleotides, the CDR3 is TGTGTCAGCAGTTTATTAGCGGACCACACCGGGGAGCTGTTTTTT.